These T cell receptor beta chains were read from a single sample in a study of graft-versus-host responses after intestinal transplantation. Clones were sequenced by immunoSEQ multiplex PCR, and TCRdb holds only the in-frame ones, with some missing. The sample shows more than 85,000 clones, roughly 85% of them seen only once. Their cognate antigens are unknown. The sample consisted of unstimulated CD4+ T cells sorted from spleen or lymph node cells, taken before intestinal transplant. These receptors came from a human donor who received an intestinal transplant. Both conserved end residues are part of each CDR3. A D gene is named only where the DNA matches it firmly. Size is stated for part of the rows, as once, few or many counts, or as a class when the clone is expanded.

d_call,clone_size,v_call,j_call,cdr3_aa,cdr3_nt
NA,NA,TRBV2,TRBJ2-1,CASSPRGPYNEQFF,TGTGCCAGCAGTCCGCGAGGGCCATACAATGAGCAGTTCTTC
NA,NA,TRBV5-4,TRBJ2-5,CASSSTGLGPQETQYF,TGTGCCAGCAGCTCGACAGGTTTAGGACCTCAAGAGACCCAGTACTTC
NA,few,TRBV19,TRBJ1-2,CASSMVGGGYGYTF,TGTGCCAGTAGTATGGTTGGGGGCGGCTATGGCTACACCTTC
TRBD1,NA,TRBV5-6,TRBJ1-1,CASSLIRAGGSVTEAFF,TGTGCCAGCAGCTTGATACGGGCAGGGGGCTCGGTCACTGAAGCTTTCTTT
NA,NA,TRBV20-1,TRBJ2-3,CSASYTDTQYF,TGCAGTGCTAGCTACACAGATACGCAGTATTTT
NA,NA,TRBV2,TRBJ1-1,CASSPGLGNTEAFF,TGTGCCAGCAGCCCGGGTTTGGGGAACACTGAAGCTTTCTTT
TRBD1,NA,TRBV5-1,TRBJ2-2,CASGRDSRLNTGELFF,TGCGCCAGCGGCCGGGACAGCCGCTTGAACACCGGGGAGCTGTTTTTT
NA,NA,TRBV18,TRBJ1-1,CASSPMQGMNTEAFF,TGTGCCAGCTCACCAATGCAGGGAATGAACACTGAAGCTTTCTTT
NA,NA,TRBV18,TRBJ1-5,CASSPSGGYSNQPQHF,TGTGCCAGCTCACCATCGGGGGGTTATAGCAATCAGCCCCAGCATTTT
TRBD2,NA,TRBV5-1,TRBJ2-5,CASSPGLAWDRETQYF,TGCGCCAGCAGCCCGGGACTAGCTTGGGATAGGGAGACCCAGTACTTC
TRBD1,few,TRBV18,TRBJ1-6,CASSPGDRGPYNSPLHF,TGTGCCAGCTCACCTGGGGACAGGGGCCCGTATAATTCACCCCTCCACTTT
NA,few,TRBV27,TRBJ2-5,CASSLSRQETQYF,TGTGCCAGCAGTTTAAGTCGGCAAGAGACCCAGTACTTC
TRBD2,NA,TRBV4-2,TRBJ2-3,CASSQDVAGGTQYF,TGTGCCAGCAGCCAAGATGTGGCGGGAGGTACGCAGTATTTT
TRBD1,few,TRBV5-6,TRBJ2-7,CASSLPGTGPHEQYF,TGTGCCAGCAGCTTGCCCGGGACAGGGCCCCACGAGCAGTACTTC
TRBD1,NA,TRBV5-6,TRBJ2-2,CASSWGTGANTGELFF,TGTGCCAGCAGCTGGGGGACAGGCGCGAACACCGGGGAGCTGTTTTTT
TRBD2,few,TRBV9,TRBJ2-5,CASSVAGGETQYF,TGTGCCAGCAGCGTAGCGGGGGGAGAGACCCAGTACTTC
NA,NA,TRBV7-3,TRBJ2-1,CASSAYKSSYNEQFF,TGTGCCAGCAGCGCATACAAAAGCTCCTACAATGAGCAGTTCTTC
NA,NA,TRBV18,TRBJ1-2,CASSESSQGQGYTF,TGTGCCAGCTCCGAAAGTAGCCAGGGACAAGGCTACACCTTC
NA,NA,TRBV5-1,TRBJ2-2,CASSLIGGNTGELFF,TGCGCCAGCAGCTTGATCGGGGGTAACACCGGGGAGCTGTTTTTT
NA,NA,TRBV28,TRBJ2-7,CASSKSTLTLYEQYF,TGTGCCAGCAGCAAATCGACTCTCACCCTTTACGAGCAGTACTTC
NA,NA,TRBV7-7,TRBJ2-2,CASSFRESGFGELFF,TGTGCCAGCAGCTTTAGGGAATCAGGGTTCGGGGAGCTGTTTTTT
NA,once,TRBV28,TRBJ2-7,CASMGSQGKFSEQYF,TGTGCCAGCATGGGTTCCCAGGGAAAGTTCTCCGAGCAGTACTTC
TRBD1,NA,TRBV7-9,TRBJ1-5,CASSLAGGGQPQHF,TGTGCCAGCAGCTTAGCAGGGGGCGGTCAGCCCCAGCATTTT
NA,NA,TRBV15,TRBJ1-4,CATSSGSREGEKLFF,TGTGCCACCAGCAGCGGGTCCAGGGAGGGAGAAAAACTGTTTTTT
TRBD1,NA,TRBV28,TRBJ2-5,CASSISRDSLLSQETQYF,TGTGCCAGCAGTATTTCCCGGGACAGCCTACTGAGCCAAGAGACCCAGTACTTC
NA,once,TRBV6-1,TRBJ2-7,CASSPGTRQYF,TGTGCCAGCAGCCCCGGGACAAGGCAGTACTTC